The 14 T cell receptor beta chains presented below share a single source sample, sequenced in a study of control samples from healthy donors and cancer patients. Profiled with immunoSEQ multiplex PCR; TCRdb holds only in-frame clones, not every one. Here the sample spans roughly 170,000 clones, roughly 93% being singletons. The specimen sequenced was blood. These receptors all stem from a woman aged 55 to 70 in good health.

The chain couples TRBV7-2 to TRBJ2-3, with 10 bases identical to TRBD2. Trimming cost V 0 bases and J 7 bases; bases outside gene matches: 10. The CDR3 is 17 residues long. Germline lookup yields CDR1 SGHTA and CDR2 FQGNSA. Written as DNA, the CDR3 is TGTGCCAGCAGCTTAGCCCCCCCTAGCGGGGGAGCTAATACGCAGTATTTT. Translating it yields CASSLAPPSGGANTQYF.

J is TRBJ1-5 and V is TRBV4-2; weak D call: TRBD1 (5 bases). With 0 bases removed from V and 4 bases from J, the gap between germline ends came to 10 bases. This CDR3 contains 15 residues. CDR1 is LGHNA and CDR2 is YNFKEQ in the germline V gene. The CDR3 DNA reads TGTGCCAGCAGCCAAGATAGGAGGGGAAATCAGCCCCAGCATTTT. This gives the protein CASSQDRRGNQPQHF.

The chain carries TRBV5-6 and TRBJ1-2; no clear D. Germline assignment: CDR1 SGHDT and CDR2 YYEEEE. The CDR3 covers 15 residues. V was cut by 4 bases and J by 6 bases, with 19 bases left in between. CDR3 nucleotides: TGTGCCAGCAGCCCAACGTCGGAAGCATTCGATGGCTACACCTTC. Encoded protein: CASSPTSEAFDGYTF.

The chain carries TRBV6-2 or TRBV6-3 and TRBJ2-3; the D is unclear. Germline CDR1 is MNHEY and CDR2 is SVGEGT. The CDR3 totals 14 residues. The V and J ends lost 4 bases and 2 bases respectively, with 10 bases between them. The CDR3, as DNA: TGTGCCAGCAGTTCTGGCCCGCCCACAGATACGCAGTATTTT. It encodes CASSSGPPTDTQYF.

The V and J genes are TRBV7-5 and TRBJ1-5; the DNA was not compared with TRBD1, the D call given in the table. TRBV7-5 is reported as a pseudogene. This CDR3 spans 18 amino acids. In DNA, the CDR3 is TGTGCCAGAAGCCCTCCCTACAACACAGAGTATAGCAATCAGCCCCAGCATTTT. This codes for CARSPPYNTEYSNQPQHF.

This clone was seen a single time. The rearrangement joins TRBV29-1 to TRBJ1-1; no reliable D call. The CDR3 runs to 13 residues. In germline, CDR1 is SQVTM, CDR2 ANQGSEA. Trimming pared 5 bases from V and 1 base from J, leaving 11 bases between. The CDR3 bases are TGCAGCGTTAAGAGGGATACGAACACTGAAGCTTTCTTT. Translating it yields CSVKRDTNTEAFF.

This clone has only one observation. This chain's CDR3 is CASSIASSVGETQYF. In DNA, the CDR3 is TGTGCCAGTAGTATAGCTAGCTCTGTGGGAGAGACCCAGTACTTC. The chain uses TRBV19 and TRBJ2-5; weak D call: TRBD2 (5 bases). Germline V lookup: CDR1 LNHDA, CDR2 SQIVND (reference sequence). V was pared by 1 base and J by 4 bases, with 13 bases between. The length of the CDR3 is 15 residues.

The J gene is TRBJ1-5, the V gene TRBV7-9; TRBD1 is a possible D gene (5 bases). The V gene's germline CDR1 is SEHNR and CDR2 FQNEAQ (reference sequence). This CDR3 is built from 15 residues. V was cut by 1 base and J by 10 bases, with 17 bases left in between. In DNA, the CDR3 is TGTGCCAGCAGCTTAGGGGTCGGCAGGGATGTACCCCAGCATTTT. It is translated as CASSLGVGRDVPQHF.

The chain uses TRBV3-1 (or the pseudogene TRBV3-2) and TRBJ1-4; D gene unclear. The CDR3 spans 15 residues. Trimming took off 1 base at V and 6 bases at J, with 12 bases between the two ends. Germline CDR1 reads LGHDT; CDR2 reads YNNKEL (reference sequence). The chain's CDR3 is CASSQGVRGDEKLFF. For the CDR3, the DNA is TGTGCCAGCAGCCAAGGGGTTCGGGGAGATGAAAAACTGTTTTTT.

The chain links TRBV21-1 to TRBJ2-7; the table assigns TRBD1, which was not confirmed against the DNA. TRBV21-1 is a pseudogene segment. CDR3 length equals 15 residues. The CDR3 spells CASSKEGGRSYEQYF. In DNA, the CDR3 is TGTGCCAGCAGCAAAGAAGGGGGCAGGTCCTACGAGCAGTACTTC.

CDR3 in DNA: TGTGCCAGCAGTTCCAGCCTAAACCGGGAACATGGCTACACCTTC. The encoded protein is CASSSSLNREHGYTF. This rearrangement joins TRBV6-5 to TRBJ1-2; D not certain. The CDR3 has 15 residues. The V end lost 4 bases, the J end lost 6 bases, and 18 bases lay between the germline ends. The germline V gene has CDR1 MNHEY and CDR2 SVGAGI.

The chain combines TRBV7-2 with TRBJ2-7, with 7 bases fitting TRBD2. V lost 5 bases and J lost 2; bases outside the gene matches: 12. Germline lookup yields CDR1 SGHTA and CDR2 FQGNSA. The CDR3 totals 16 residues. This CDR3 reads CASSPRGGTKTYEQYF. CDR3 nucleotide sequence: TGTGCCAGCAGCCCCCGCGGGGGTACGAAAACCTACGAGCAGTACTTC.

The chain uses TRBV6-5 and TRBJ1-1; a weak D match, TRBD1 (6 bases). The CDR3 length is 14 residues. From germline, CDR1 is MNHEY and CDR2 SVGAGI. V was cut by 4 bases and J by 2 bases, with 11 bases left in between. The CDR3 protein is CASSSLRGNTEAFF. The CDR3 bases are TGTGCCAGCAGTTCCCTCAGGGGTAACACTGAAGCTTTCTTT.

V is TRBV15 and J is TRBJ1-5; possibly TRBD1 for D (6 bases). The V end was cut by 0 bases, the J end by 4 bases, with 16 bases between. Germline CDR1 reads LNHNV; CDR2 reads YYDKDF (reference sequence). The CDR3 loop spans 17 amino acids. The CDR3 here is CATSRDIRTAVNQPQHF. The CDR3 DNA reads as TGTGCCACCAGCAGAGACATCCGGACAGCCGTGAATCAGCCCCAGCATTTT. Full variable domain (rest looked up from reference TRBV15 and TRBJ1-5): DAMVIQNPRYQVTQFGKPVTLSCSQTLNHNVMYWYQQKSSQAPKLLFHYYDKDFNNEADTPDNFQSRRPNTSFCFLDIRSPGLGDTAMYLCATSRDIRTAVNQPQHFGDGTRLSIL.